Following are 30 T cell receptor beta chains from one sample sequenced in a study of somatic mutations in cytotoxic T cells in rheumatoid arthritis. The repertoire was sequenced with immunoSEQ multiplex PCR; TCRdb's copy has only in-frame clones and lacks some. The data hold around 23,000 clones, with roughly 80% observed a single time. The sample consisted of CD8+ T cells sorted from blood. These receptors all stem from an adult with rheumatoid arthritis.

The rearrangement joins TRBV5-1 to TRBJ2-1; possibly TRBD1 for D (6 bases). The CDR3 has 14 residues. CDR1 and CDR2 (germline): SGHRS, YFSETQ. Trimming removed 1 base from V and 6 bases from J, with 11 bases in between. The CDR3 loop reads CASSLWGPGNEQFF. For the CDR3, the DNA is TGCGCCAGCAGCTTGTGGGGGCCAGGCAATGAGCAGTTCTTC.

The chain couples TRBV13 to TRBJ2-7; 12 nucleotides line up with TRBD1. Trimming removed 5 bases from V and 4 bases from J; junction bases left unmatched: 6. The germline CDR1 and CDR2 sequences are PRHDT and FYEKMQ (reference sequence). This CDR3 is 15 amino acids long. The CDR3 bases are TGTGCCAGCAGCCCCTCGGGACAGGGGGCGTACGAGCAGTACTTC. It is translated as CASSPSGQGAYEQYF.

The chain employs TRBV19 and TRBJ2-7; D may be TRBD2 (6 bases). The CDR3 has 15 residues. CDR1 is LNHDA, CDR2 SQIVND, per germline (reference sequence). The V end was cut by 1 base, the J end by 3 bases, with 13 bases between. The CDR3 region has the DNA TGTGCCAGTAGTATAGCCGGCGGGGAGGTCTACGAGCAGTACTTC. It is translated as CASSIAGGEVYEQYF.

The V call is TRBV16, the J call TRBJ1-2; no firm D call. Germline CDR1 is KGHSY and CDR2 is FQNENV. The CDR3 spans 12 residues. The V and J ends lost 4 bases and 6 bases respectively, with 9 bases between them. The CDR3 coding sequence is TGTGCCAGCAGCCTCCTCGGAGATGGCTACACCTTC. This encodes CASSLLGDGYTF.

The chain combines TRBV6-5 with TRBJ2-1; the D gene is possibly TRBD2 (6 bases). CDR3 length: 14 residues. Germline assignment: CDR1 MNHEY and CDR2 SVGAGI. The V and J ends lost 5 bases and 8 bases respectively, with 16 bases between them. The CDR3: CASSPGWGVHEQFF. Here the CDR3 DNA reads TGTGCCAGCAGTCCGGGGTGGGGGGTGCATGAGCAGTTCTTC.

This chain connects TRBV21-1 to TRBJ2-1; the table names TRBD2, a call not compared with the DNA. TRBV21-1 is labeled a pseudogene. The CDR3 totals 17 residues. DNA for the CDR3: TGTGCCAGCAGCAAAGCGCTTGTCTACCCGGGACTAGCGCCTGAGTTCTTC. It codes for CASSKALVYPGLAPEFF.

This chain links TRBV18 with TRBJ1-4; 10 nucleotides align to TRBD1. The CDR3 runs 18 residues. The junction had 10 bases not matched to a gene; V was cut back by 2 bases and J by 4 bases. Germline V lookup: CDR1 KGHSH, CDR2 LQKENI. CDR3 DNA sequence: TGTGCCAGCTCACCATCGAGGGGACAGGGGACAGATAATGAAAAACTGTTTTTT. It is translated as CASSPSRGQGTDNEKLFF. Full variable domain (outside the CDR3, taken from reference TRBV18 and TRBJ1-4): NAGVMQNPRHLVRRRGQEARLRCSPMKGHSHVYWYRQLPEEGLKFMVYLQKENIIDESGMPKERFSAEFPKEGPSILRIQQVVRGDSAAYFCASSPSRGQGTDNEKLFFGSGTQLSVL.

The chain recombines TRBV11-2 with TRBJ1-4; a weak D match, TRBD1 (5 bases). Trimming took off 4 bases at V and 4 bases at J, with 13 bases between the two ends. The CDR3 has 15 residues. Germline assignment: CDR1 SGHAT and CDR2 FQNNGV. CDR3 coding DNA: TGTGCCAGCAGCTCTCCGGGACGGTTTAATGAAAAACTGTTTTTT. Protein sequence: CASSSPGRFNEKLFF.

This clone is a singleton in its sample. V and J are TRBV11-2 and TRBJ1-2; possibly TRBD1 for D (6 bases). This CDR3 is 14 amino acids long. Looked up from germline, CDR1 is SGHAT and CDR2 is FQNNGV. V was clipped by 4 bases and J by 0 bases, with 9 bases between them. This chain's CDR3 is CASSSQGPNYGYTF. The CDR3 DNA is TGTGCCAGCAGCTCACAGGGTCCTAACTATGGCTACACCTTC.

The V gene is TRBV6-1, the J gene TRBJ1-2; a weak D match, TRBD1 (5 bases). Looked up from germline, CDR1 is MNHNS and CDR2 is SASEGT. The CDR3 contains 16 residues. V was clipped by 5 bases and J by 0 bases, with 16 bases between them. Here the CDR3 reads CASSQGATPPNYGYTF. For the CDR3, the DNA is TGTGCCAGCAGTCAAGGGGCGACCCCTCCTAACTATGGCTACACCTTC.

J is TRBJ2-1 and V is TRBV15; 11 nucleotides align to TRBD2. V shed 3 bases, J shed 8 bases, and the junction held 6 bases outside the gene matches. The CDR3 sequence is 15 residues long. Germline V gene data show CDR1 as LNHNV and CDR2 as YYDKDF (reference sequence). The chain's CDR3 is CATSSVPLAGDEQFF. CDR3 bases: TGTGCCACCAGCAGTGTGCCACTAGCGGGGGATGAGCAGTTCTTC.

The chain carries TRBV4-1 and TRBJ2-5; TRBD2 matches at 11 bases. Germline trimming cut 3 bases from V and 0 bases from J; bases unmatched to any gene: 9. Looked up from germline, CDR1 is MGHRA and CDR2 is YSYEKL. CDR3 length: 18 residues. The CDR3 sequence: CASSQFETSGADQETQYF. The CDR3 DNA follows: TGCGCCAGCAGCCAGTTCGAGACTAGCGGGGCCGACCAAGAGACCCAGTACTTC.

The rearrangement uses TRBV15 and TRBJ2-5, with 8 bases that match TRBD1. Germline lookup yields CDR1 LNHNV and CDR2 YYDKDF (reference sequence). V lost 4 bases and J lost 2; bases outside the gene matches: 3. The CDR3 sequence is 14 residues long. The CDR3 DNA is TGTGCCACCAGCATCGACAGGGGTCAAGAGACCCAGTACTTC. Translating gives CATSIDRGQETQYF.

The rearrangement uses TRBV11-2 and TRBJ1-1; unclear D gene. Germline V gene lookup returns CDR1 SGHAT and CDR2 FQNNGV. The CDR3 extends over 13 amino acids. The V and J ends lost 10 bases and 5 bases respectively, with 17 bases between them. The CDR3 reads CAIEAGGRTEAFF. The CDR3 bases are TGTGCCATCGAAGCCGGAGGGAGGACTGAAGCTTTCTTT.

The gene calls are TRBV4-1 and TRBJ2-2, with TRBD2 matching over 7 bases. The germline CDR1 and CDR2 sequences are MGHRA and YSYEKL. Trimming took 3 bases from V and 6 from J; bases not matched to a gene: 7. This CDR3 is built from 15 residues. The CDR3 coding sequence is TGCGCCAGCAGCCAGGGTGAGCTAGCGGCCGGGGAGCTGTTTTTT. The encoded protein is CASSQGELAAGELFF.

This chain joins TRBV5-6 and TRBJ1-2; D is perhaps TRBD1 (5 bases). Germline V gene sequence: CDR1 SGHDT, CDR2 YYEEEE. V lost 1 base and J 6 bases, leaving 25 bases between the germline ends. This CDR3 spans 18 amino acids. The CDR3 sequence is CASSLTLGGATGLDGYTF. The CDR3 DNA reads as TGTGCCAGCAGCTTGACCCTAGGAGGGGCCACGGGGCTTGATGGCTACACCTTC.

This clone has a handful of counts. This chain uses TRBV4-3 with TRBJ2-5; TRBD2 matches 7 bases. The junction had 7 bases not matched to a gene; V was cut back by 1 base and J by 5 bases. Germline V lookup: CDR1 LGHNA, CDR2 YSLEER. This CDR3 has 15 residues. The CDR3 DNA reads TGCGCCAGCAGCCAAGTATGGGGGGGACGGGAGACCCAGTACTTC. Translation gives CASSQVWGGRETQYF.

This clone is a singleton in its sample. CDR3: CASSLPSEGSGNTIYF. Here the CDR3 DNA reads TGTGCCAGCAGTTTACCCTCCGAGGGCTCTGGAAACACCATATATTTT. The rearrangement joins TRBV28 to TRBJ1-3; D uncertain. The CDR3 has 16 residues. Germline assignment: CDR1 MDHEN and CDR2 SYDVKM. The V gene lost 2 bases and the J gene lost 0 bases, with 11 bases spanning the gap.

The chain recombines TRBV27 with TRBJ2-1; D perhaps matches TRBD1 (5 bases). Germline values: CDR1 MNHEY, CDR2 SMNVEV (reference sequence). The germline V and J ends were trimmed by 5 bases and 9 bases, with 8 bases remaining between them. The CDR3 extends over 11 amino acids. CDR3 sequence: CASSAGSEQFF. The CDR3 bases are TGTGCCAGCAGTGCAGGGTCTGAGCAGTTCTTC.

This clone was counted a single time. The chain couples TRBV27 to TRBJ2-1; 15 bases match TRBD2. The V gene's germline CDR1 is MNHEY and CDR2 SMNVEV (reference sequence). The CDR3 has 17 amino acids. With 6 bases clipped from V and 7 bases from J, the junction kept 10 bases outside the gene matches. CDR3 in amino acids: CASSPRTSGGAENEQFF. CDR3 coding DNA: TGTGCCAGCAGCCCCAGGACTAGCGGGGGGGCGGAGAATGAGCAGTTCTTC.

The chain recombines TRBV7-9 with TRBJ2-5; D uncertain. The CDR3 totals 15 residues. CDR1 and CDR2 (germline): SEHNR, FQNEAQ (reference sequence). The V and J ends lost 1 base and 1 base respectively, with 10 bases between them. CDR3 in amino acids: CASSLVSVFQETQYF. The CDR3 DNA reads TGTGCCAGCAGCTTAGTCTCCGTCTTCCAAGAGACCCAGTACTTC. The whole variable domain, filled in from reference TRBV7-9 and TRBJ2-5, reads DTGVSQNPRHKITKRGQNVTFRCDPISEHNRLYWYRQTLGQGPEFLTYFQNEAQLEKSRLLSDRFSAERPKGSFSTLEIQRTEQGDSAMYLCASSLVSVFQETQYFGPGTRLLVL.

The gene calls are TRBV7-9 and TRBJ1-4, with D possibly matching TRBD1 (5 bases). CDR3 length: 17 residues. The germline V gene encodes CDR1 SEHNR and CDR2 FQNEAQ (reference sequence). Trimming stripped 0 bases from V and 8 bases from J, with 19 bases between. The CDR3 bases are TGTGCCAGCAGCTTAGCGGGTGGTGGGACGCTCTCCGAAAAACTGTTTTTT. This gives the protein CASSLAGGGTLSEKLFF.

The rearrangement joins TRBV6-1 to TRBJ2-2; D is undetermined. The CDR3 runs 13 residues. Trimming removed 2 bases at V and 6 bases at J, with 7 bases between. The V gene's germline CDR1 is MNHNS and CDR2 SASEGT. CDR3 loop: CASSESGPGELFF. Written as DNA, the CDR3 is TGTGCCAGCAGTGAATCTGGACCCGGGGAGCTGTTTTTT.

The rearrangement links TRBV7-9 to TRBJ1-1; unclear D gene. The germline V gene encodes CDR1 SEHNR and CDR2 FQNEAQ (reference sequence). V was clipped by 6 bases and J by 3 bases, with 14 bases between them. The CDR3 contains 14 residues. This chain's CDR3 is CASRDKVVYTEAFF. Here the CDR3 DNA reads TGTGCCAGCAGGGATAAAGTAGTGTACACTGAAGCTTTCTTT.

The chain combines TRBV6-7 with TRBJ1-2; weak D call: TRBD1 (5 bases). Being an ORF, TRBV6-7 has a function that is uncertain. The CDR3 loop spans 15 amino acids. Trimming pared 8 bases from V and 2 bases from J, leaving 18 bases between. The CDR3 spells CASPLSGTINYGYTF. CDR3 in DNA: TGTGCCAGCCCACTCAGCGGGACTATAAACTATGGCTACACCTTC.

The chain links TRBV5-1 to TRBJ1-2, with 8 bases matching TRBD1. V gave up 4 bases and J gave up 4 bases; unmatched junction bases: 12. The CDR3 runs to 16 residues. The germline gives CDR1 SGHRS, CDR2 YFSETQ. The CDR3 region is CASSPPRGQAAYGYTF. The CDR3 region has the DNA TGCGCCAGCAGCCCCCCCCGGGGACAGGCCGCCTATGGCTACACCTTC.

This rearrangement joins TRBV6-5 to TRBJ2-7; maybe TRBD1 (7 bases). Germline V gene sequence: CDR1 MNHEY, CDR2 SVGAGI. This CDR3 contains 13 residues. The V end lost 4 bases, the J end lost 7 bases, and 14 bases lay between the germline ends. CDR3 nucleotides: TGTGCCAGCAGTTGGGACAGCAGCGGGGAGCAGTACTTC. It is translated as CASSWDSSGEQYF.

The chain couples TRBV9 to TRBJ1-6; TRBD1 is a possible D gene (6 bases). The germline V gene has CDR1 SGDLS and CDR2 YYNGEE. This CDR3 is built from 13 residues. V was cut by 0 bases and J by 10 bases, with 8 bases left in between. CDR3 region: CASSVGGRSPLHF. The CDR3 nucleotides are TGTGCCAGCAGCGTAGGGGGGCGGTCACCCCTCCACTTT.

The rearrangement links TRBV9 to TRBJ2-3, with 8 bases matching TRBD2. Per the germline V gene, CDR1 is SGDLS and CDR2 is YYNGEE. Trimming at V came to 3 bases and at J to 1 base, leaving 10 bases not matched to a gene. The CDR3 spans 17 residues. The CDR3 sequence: CASSEMQRGWGTDTQYF. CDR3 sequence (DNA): TGTGCCAGCAGCGAGATGCAGCGGGGGTGGGGCACAGATACGCAGTATTTT.

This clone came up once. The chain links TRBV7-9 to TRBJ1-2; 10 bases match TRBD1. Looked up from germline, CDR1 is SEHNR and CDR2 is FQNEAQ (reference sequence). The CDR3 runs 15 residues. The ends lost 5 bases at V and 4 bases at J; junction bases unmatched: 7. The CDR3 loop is CASSQGQGDLYGYTF. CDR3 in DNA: TGTGCCAGCAGCCAAGGACAGGGGGACCTCTATGGCTACACCTTC.